This note documents a single TCR beta chain sequence. Its antigen is unknown. This may stem from a read error, because a much larger clone lies one nucleotide away. Ophthalmopathy patients had moderately to severely active disease, with a Clinical Activity Score of 3 or more, a NOSPECS grade of 4 or more, and a disease duration of less than 3 months. The study excluded patients with uncontrolled infections, other autoimmune diseases, pregnancy or lactation. Diagnoses relied on clinical symptoms, serum thyroxine and TRAb, thyroid ultrasound and orbital computed tomography. Ficoll-Paque density gradient centrifugation was used to isolate PBMCs from 10 ml of fresh peripheral blood. Total RNA was extracted with Trizol reagent, and quality was checked on an Agilent 2100 Bioanalyzer. This sample is part of a study of T cells in Graves' hyperthyroidism and ophthalmopathy (dated by TCRdb to between 2018 and 2020). A note on the overall study: Peripheral blood was collected at initial diagnosis, before any treatment. To identify distinguishing TCR V-J signatures, a discovery cohort of some 100 patients was used, comprising fewer than 45 with Graves' ophthalmopathy and some 57 with stable Graves' hyperthyroidism. Whether ophthalmopathy could be predicted prospectively was tested in an independent validation cohort made up of under 20 hyperthyroidism patients plus 17 patients who later progressed to ophthalmopathy. The 80 to 100 discovery patients were randomly divided into training and test sets at a 7:3 ratio. The study also compared thyroid tissue and blood T-cell repertoires from a handful of Graves' hyperthyroidism patients. After sampling, hyperthyroidism patients received methimazole starting at 30 mg daily, and ophthalmopathy patients received high-dose intravenous methylprednisolone. According to the paper, TCR Vbeta CDR3 sequencing was carried out on around 140 peripheral blood samples, which came from 40 to 45 ophthalmopathy, under 80 hyperthyroidism and approximately 17 progressor patients. Results and caveats for the whole study, not just this receptor: Most expanded thyroid clonotypes (frequency above 0.001) were also detected in blood, suggesting blood repertoires may reflect thyroid immune responses. A model built on a 13 V-J signature distinguished ophthalmopathy from stable hyperthyroidism, reaching over 85% sensitivity and under 84% specificity in cross-validation and 80%/75% in testing. Sample size was not statistically predetermined, and investigators were not blinded to group allocation. In validation, the model predicted progression to ophthalmopathy a median of about 5.9 months before onset, with 65% to 71% sensitivity and 72.22% specificity.

CDR1 and CDR2 are drawn from the germline V gene (reference sequence): DFQATT, SNEGSKA. The junction carries 9 bases between V and J, which are trimmed by 0 bases and 1 base respectively. Reading from cysteine to phenylalanine, the CDR3 counts 14 amino acids. Of all the DNA, just the CDR3 is kept, 42 bases in frame from base 1. The TCR beta CDR3 regions were amplified from RNA transcripts. For the first round of RT-PCR on the TCR CDR3, the HTBI primer set was used together with the Qiagen OneStep RT-PCR kit. The libraries were constructed in a second round of multiplex PCR and then size-selected and purified. Libraries were sequenced paired-end with 100 bp reads on an Illumina HiSeq2000. The original pipeline was this. SOAPnuke was used to process the raw data, throwing out any read that contained adapters or uncalled bases, had a mean Phred below 15, or lacked an exact constant-primer or identifier match. COPE v1.2.5 was used to merge high-quality paired reads, and clonotypes were defined as unique nucleotide sequences. Clonotypes were aligned to IMGT TRBV, TRBD and TRBJ reference segments using MiTCR v1.1. Analysis was restricted to V-J combinations with a frequency above 0.0001, which covered roughly 99% of repertoires. A TCS score was defined as the ratio between F50 (clonal expansion) and ExV (chaos), using BLOSUM62-based TCRdist between CDR3 peptides within each V-J. Welch's t-statistics and random forest reduced 514 V-J features to about 13, which were used in a naive Bayes classifier (R e1071). TCRdb took the public reads, trimmed them with fastp at Q25, ran MiXCR for clone calling and kept in-frame beta chains. CDR3 protein duplicates are merged, each entry listing the most common genes and DNA. The V and J calls reflect TCRdb's pipeline rather than the authors' work. The sample records hundreds of thousands of distinct CDR3 sequences, roughly 15% of which are singletons. Together, the top ten hold 13% of the sample.

Specimen: blood. The origin of this receptor is a man between 18 and 35 years old with Graves' ophthalmopathy. This receptor chain uses TRBV20-1 and TRBJ1-1, with the D segment identity uncertain. The CDR3 loop reads CSARDAVTNTEAFF. The DNA sequence is TGCAGTGCTAGAGATGCAGTTACGAACACTGAAGCTTTCTTT.